The next 16 T cell receptor beta chains were all read from a single sample in a study of CD8+ T cells in alopecia areata. TCR sequencing used cDNA made by reverse transcription of extracted RNA. Measured with immunoSEQ multiplex PCR; TCRdb has only the in-frame clones, and not every one. The table lists about 210,000 clones, roughly 40% of them singletons. The treatment denotes: oral pan-JAK inhibitor, 5-10 mg twice daily. The sequencing here drew on CD4+ T cells sorted from blood, taken at approximately week 39, from a patient treated with tofacitinib. The source is a human donor with alopecia areata.

The V and J genes are TRBV19 and TRBJ2-7; TRBD1 matches 8 bases. This CDR3 is 14 amino acids long. V shed 5 bases and J 2 bases; nucleotides not matched to a gene: 5. Germline CDR1 reads LNHDA; CDR2 reads SQIVND (reference sequence). CDR3 amino acids: CASSRDRWTYEQYF. The CDR3 nucleotides read TGTGCCAGTAGTCGGGACAGGTGGACCTACGAGCAGTACTTC. Based on the CDR3 plus reference TRBV19 and TRBJ2-7, the full variable domain is DGGITQSPKYLFRKEGQNVTLSCEQNLNHDAMYWYRQDPGQGLRLIYYSQIVNDFQKGDIAEGYSVSREKKESFPLTVTSAQKNPTAFYLCASSRDRWTYEQYFGPGTRLTVT.

This clone is judged medium-sized. This chain links TRBV2 with TRBJ2-3; 12 bases map to TRBD2. V gave up 6 bases and J gave up 7 bases; unmatched junction bases: 8. Germline CDR1 reads SNHLY; CDR2 reads FYNNEI. CDR3 length: 15 amino acids. CDR3 in DNA: TGTGCCAGCAGGGAGACTAGCGGGGGACGGCATACGCAGTATTTT. Residues: CASRETSGGRHTQYF. Filled out from reference TRBV2 and TRBJ2-3, the complete variable domain reads EPEVTQTPSHQVTQMGQEVILRCVPISNHLYFYWYRQILGQKVEFLVSFYNNEISEKSEIFDDQFSVERPDGSNFTLKIRSTKLEDSAMYFCASRETSGGRHTQYFGPGTRLTVL.

This rearrangement joins TRBV9 to TRBJ2-1, with D uncertain. From germline, CDR1 is SGDLS and CDR2 YYNGEE. The CDR3 contains 12 residues. Deletions cut 4 bases from V and 10 bases from J, with 12 bases between. As DNA, the CDR3 is TGTGCCAGCAGCACTGAATCCAGGGAGCAGTTCTTC. Its translation: CASSTESREQFF.

The chain is built from TRBV29-1 and TRBJ2-7; D may match TRBD1 or TRBD2 (5 bases each). CDR3 size: 12 residues. CDR1 and CDR2 (germline): SQVTM, ANQGSEA. With 7 bases removed from V and 4 bases from J, the gap between germline ends came to 14 bases. The CDR3 region is CSASRGRYEQYF. Here the CDR3 DNA reads TGCAGCGCCAGTCGGGGACGGTACGAGCAGTACTTC.

Turning to this clone: The identical CDR3 is also encoded by other nucleotide sequences in the sample. The chain carries TRBV5-1 and TRBJ2-3, with D possibly TRBD1 on 6 matching bases. The CDR3 is made up of 12 amino acids. Trimming shortened V by 2 bases and J by 5 bases, and 6 bases separated the two germline ends. CDR1 and CDR2 (germline): SGHRS, YFSETQ. The CDR3 DNA reads TGCGCCAGCAGCTTACAGGGAGATACGCAGTATTTT. This codes for CASSLQGDTQYF.

This clone was seen more than once but under ten times. The V and J genes are TRBV6-6 and TRBJ2-7, with 9 positions matching TRBD2. The CDR3 contains 15 residues. The V segment lost 1 base and the J segment 6 bases; nucleotides outside the gene matches: 7. Germline V lookup: CDR1 MNHNY, CDR2 SVGAGI (reference sequence). The CDR3 nucleotides are TGTGCCAGCAGTTACTTGGCGGGAGGGCCCTCCGAGCAGTACTTC. Amino acid sequence: CASSYLAGGPSEQYF.

In its sample, this clone was seen a few times. The V and J genes are TRBV6-5 and TRBJ2-1; D is uncertain. This CDR3 has 12 residues. Trimming removed 6 bases at V and 4 bases at J, with 7 bases between. Germline lookup yields CDR1 MNHEY and CDR2 SVGAGI. The CDR3 protein is CASRTEYNEQFF. CDR3 DNA: TGTGCCAGCAGGACTGAATACAATGAGCAGTTCTTC.

This clone was found a few times. The rearrangement links TRBV2 to TRBJ1-5; 8 positions agree with TRBD1. The CDR3 sequence is 15 residues long. Germline CDR1 is SNHLY and CDR2 is FYNNEI. The junction had 2 bases not matched to a gene; V was cut back by 2 bases and J by 2 bases. CDR3: CASSEQGAGNQPQHF. CDR3 DNA sequence: TGTGCCAGCAGTGAACAGGGGGCTGGCAATCAGCCCCAGCATTTT.

The V call is TRBV29-1, the J call TRBJ1-1; tentatively, D is TRBD1 (5 bases). Trimming took 6 bases from V and 5 from J, leaving 16 bases between them. Germline lookup yields CDR1 SQVTM and CDR2 ANQGSEA. This CDR3 region has 13 residues. This CDR3 is CSVRPGGKTEAFF. The CDR3 DNA reads TGCAGCGTCCGCCCCGGGGGGAAAACTGAAGCTTTCTTT.

This clone turned up a few times. Within the sample, other DNA sequences also encode this same CDR3. The genes are TRBV27 and TRBJ1-2, with D possibly being TRBD1 (5 bases). The CDR3 covers 15 residues. CDR1 and CDR2 from the germline V gene are MNHEY and SMNVEV (reference sequence). The germline V and J ends were trimmed by 0 bases and 2 bases, with 10 bases remaining between them. CDR3 sequence (DNA): TGTGCCAGCAGTTTATCGCCGAGACAGAACTATGGCTACACCTTC. This codes for CASSLSPRQNYGYTF.

The chain uses TRBV5-1 and TRBJ2-2; D might be TRBD1 or TRBD2, each matching 5 bases. Germline V CDR1 and CDR2: SGHRS, YFSETQ. Trimming removed 4 bases from V and 1 base from J, with 11 bases in between. This CDR3 comprises 15 residues. Here the CDR3 reads CASSQEGRNTGELFF. CDR3 nucleotides: TGCGCCAGCAGCCAAGAGGGACGGAACACCGGGGAGCTGTTTTTT. Full variable domain (missing parts from reference TRBV5-1 and TRBJ2-2): KAGVTQTPRYLIKTRGQQVTLSCSPISGHRSVSWYQQTPGQGLQFLFEYFSETQRNKGNFPGRFSGRQFSNSRSEMNVSTLELGDSALYLCASSQEGRNTGELFFGEGSRLTVL.

This chain joins TRBV29-1 and TRBJ1-1; D remains ambiguous. Germline loops: CDR1 SQVTM, CDR2 ANQGSEA. This CDR3 has 16 residues. The V end was cut by 4 bases, the J end by 3 bases, with 21 bases between. The CDR3 sequence is CSVVPQYPGGDTEAFF. The CDR3 bases are TGCAGCGTTGTTCCCCAGTATCCCGGCGGTGACACTGAAGCTTTCTTT.

This clone occurred a few times. This chain uses TRBV29-1 with TRBJ1-2, with TRBD1 matching over 7 bases. This CDR3 spans 13 amino acids. With 4 bases clipped from V and 10 bases from J, the junction kept 12 bases outside the gene matches. CDR1 is SQVTM, CDR2 ANQGSEA, per germline. CDR3 region: CSVAEGAGKDYTF. The CDR3 DNA reads as TGCAGCGTTGCGGAGGGGGCGGGAAAGGACTACACCTTC.

The CDR3 loop is CASSPAQNTEAFF. CDR3 bases: TGTGCCAGCTCCCCCGCTCAGAACACTGAAGCTTTCTTT. The V gene is TRBV18, the J gene TRBJ1-1; D ambiguous. The CDR3 totals 13 residues. V was cut by 6 bases and J by 1 base, with 9 bases left in between. CDR1 KGHSH and CDR2 LQKENI come from the germline V gene.

The table lists this clone with a few counts. A much larger clonotype is one base distant, so this may be a read error. The sample contains more than one DNA sequence encoding this CDR3. This chain links TRBV6-1 with TRBJ1-2; D gene unclear. Germline CDR1 and CDR2: MNHNS and SASEGT. Trimming shortened V by 5 bases and J by 7 bases, and 8 bases separated the two germline ends. The CDR3 has 11 amino acids. CDR3 loop: CASSYGVGYTF. In DNA form, the CDR3 reads TGTGCCAGCAGTTACGGAGTTGGCTACACCTTC.

The chain's CDR3 is CAWRSKTGANEKLFF. The DNA for the CDR3 is TGTGCCTGGAGAAGTAAGACAGGGGCTAATGAAAAACTGTTTTTT. This chain joins TRBV30 and TRBJ1-4, with TRBD1 matching over 8 bases. CDR3 size: 15 residues. Germline assignment: CDR1 GTSNPN and CDR2 SVGIG (reference sequence). The junction had 6 bases not matched to a gene; V was cut back by 3 bases and J by 3 bases.